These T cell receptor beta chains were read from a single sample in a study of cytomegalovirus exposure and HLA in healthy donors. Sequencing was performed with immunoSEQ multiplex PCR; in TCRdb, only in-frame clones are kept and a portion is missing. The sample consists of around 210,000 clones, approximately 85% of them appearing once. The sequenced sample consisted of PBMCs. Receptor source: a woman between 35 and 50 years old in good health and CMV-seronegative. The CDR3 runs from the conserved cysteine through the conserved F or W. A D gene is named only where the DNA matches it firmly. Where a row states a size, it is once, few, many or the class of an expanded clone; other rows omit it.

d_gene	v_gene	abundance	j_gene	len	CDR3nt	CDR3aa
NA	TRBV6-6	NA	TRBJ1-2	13	TGTGCCAGCAGTTTCACAGGGAACTATGGCTACACCTTC	CASSFTGNYGYTF
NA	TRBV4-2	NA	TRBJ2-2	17	TGTGCCAGCAGCCAAGAATGGGGCGGCGCGAACACCGGGGAGCTGTTTTTT	CASSQEWGGANTGELFF
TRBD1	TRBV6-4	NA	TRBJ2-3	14	TGTGCCAGCAGTGACTCACAGGGGGCAGATACGCAGTATTTT	CASSDSQGADTQYF
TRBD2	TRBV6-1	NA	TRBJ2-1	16	TGTGCCAGCAGTGAACTTCTAGCGGGAGCCTACAATGAGCAGTTCTTC	CASSELLAGAYNEQFF
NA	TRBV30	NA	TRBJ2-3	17	TGTGCCTGGAGTTCCAAAGGGACTGCTATCAGCACAGATACGCAGTATTTT	CAWSSKGTAISTDTQYF
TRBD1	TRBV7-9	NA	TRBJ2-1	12	TGTGCCAGCAGCCCTGGACAGGGTAAAGGATTCTTC	CASSPGQGKGFF
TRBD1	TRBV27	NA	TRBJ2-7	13	TGTGCCAGCAGTTTACAGGGGGCGTACGAGCAGTACTTC	CASSLQGAYEQYF
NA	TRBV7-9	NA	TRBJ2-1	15	TGTGCCAGCAGCCTCCCGAGCGAGTTGTACAATGAGCAGTTCTTC	CASSLPSELYNEQFF
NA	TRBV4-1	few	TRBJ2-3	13	TGCGCCAGCAGCCAACAGGGGAGAGGTACGCAGTATTTT	CASSQQGRGTQYF
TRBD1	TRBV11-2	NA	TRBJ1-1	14	TGTGCCAGCAGCTACGGACAGGGACGAACTGAAGCTTTCTTT	CASSYGQGRTEAFF
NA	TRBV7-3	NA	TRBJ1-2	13	TGTGCCAGCAGCTTTCAGGCTAACTATGGCTACACCTTC	CASSFQANYGYTF
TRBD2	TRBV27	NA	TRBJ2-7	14	TGTGCCAGCAGTTCGGCTAGCGGGAGTTACGAGCAGTACTTC	CASSSASGSYEQYF
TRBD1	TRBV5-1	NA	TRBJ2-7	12	TGCGCCAGCGGCTCACAGGGGGGCGAGCAGTACTTC	CASGSQGGEQYF
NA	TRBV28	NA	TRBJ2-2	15	TGTGCCAGCAGCCGTGACAGGTTTTACACCGGGGAGCTGTTTTTT	CASSRDRFYTGELFF
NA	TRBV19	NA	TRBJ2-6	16	TGTGCCAGTAGCCCTATAGACAGCTCTGGGGCCAACGTCCTGACTTTC	CASSPIDSSGANVLTF
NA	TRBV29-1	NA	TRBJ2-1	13	TGCAGCGTTGCTAGAGAAGGTCAGAATGAGCAGTTCTTC	CSVAREGQNEQFF
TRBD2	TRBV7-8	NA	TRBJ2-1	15	TGTGCCAGCAGCCCAAGGACTAGCCCAAACAATGAGCAGTTCTTC	CASSPRTSPNNEQFF
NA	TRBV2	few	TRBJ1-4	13	TGTGCCAGCAGCGGTCAGGGGTTCGTTAAACTGTTTTTT	CASSGQGFVKLFF
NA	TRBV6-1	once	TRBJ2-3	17	TGTGCCAGCAGTGAAGCGACTTCCTGGTCATCGACCTATACGCAGTATTTT	CASSEATSWSSTYTQYF
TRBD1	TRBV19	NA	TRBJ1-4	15	TGTGCCAGTAGTATGGAGGGGGCACACAATGAAAAACTGTTTTTT	CASSMEGAHNEKLFF
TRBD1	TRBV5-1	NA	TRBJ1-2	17	TGCGCCAGCAGCACAGCCTCCGGGACAGGGAAACTCTATGGCTACCCCTTC	CASSTASGTGKLYGYPF
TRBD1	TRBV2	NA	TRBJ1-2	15	TGTGCCAGCAGCTCTTCACAGGGGGCAGTTCATGGCTACACCTTC	CASSSSQGAVHGYTF
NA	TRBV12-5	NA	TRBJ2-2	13	TGTGCTAGTGGCTGGGAGTATCCCGGGGAGCTGTTTTTT	CASGWEYPGELFF
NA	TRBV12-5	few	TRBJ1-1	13	TGTGCTAGTGGTTTGGGACAGAACACTGAAGCTTTCTTT	CASGLGQNTEAFF
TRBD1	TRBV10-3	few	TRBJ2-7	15	TGTGCCATCAGTGGACGGGACAGGGGGTTCGACGAGCAGTACTTC	CAISGRDRGFDEQYF
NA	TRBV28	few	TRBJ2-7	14	TGTGCCAGCAGTATCCCTCCAACCTACTACGAGCAGTACTTC	CASSIPPTYYEQYF
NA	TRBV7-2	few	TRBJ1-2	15	TGTGCCAGCAGCCCCGTTATTCGGTATTATTATGGCTACACCTTC	CASSPVIRYYYGYTF
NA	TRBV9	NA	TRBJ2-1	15	TGTGCCAGCAGCGTAGAGGGAGGCCCCACCGGTGAGCAGTTCTTC	CASSVEGGPTGEQFF
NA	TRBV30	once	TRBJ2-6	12	TGTGCCTTGCCTACGGGGGCCAACGTCCTGACTTTC	CALPTGANVLTF
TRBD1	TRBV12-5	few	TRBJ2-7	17	TGTGCTAGTGGTTTGCTCAGGACAGGGGCCACCGTCTACGAGCAGTACTTC	CASGLLRTGATVYEQYF
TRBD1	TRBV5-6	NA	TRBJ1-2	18	TGTGCCAGCAGCTTGAAAGCTGAGACAGGGATAATAAACTATGGCTACACCTTC	CASSLKAETGIINYGYTF
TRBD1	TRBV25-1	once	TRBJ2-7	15	TGTGCCAGCAGTGATACCGGGACAGGGCACCACGAGCAGTACTTC	CASSDTGTGHHEQYF
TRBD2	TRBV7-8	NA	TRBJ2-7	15	TGTGCCAGCAGCCCGATGAGCGGGAGGGACTACGAGCAGTACTTC	CASSPMSGRDYEQYF
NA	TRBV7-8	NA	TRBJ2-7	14	TGTGCCAGCAGCCCTAGAAGCGGATTGTACGAGCAGTACTTC	CASSPRSGLYEQYF
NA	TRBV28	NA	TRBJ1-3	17	TGTGCCAGCAGCGTACGAGGCTGGAAGAGTCCTGGAAACACCATATATTTT	CASSVRGWKSPGNTIYF
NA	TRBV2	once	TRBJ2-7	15	TGTGCCACAACCCAGGACTACCTAAGCTCCTACGAGCAGTACTTC	CATTQDYLSSYEQYF
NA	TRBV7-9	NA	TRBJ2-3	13	TGTGCCAGCAGCCCGGAACAGCTTTATACGCAGTATTTT	CASSPEQLYTQYF
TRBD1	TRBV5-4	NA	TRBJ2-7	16	TGTGCCAGCAGCCCACTCACCGGGACAGGGGTCCACGAGCAGTACTTC	CASSPLTGTGVHEQYF
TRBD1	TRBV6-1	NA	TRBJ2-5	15	TGTGCCAGCAGTCGGGACAGGGCCGGTCAAGAGACCCAGTACTTC	CASSRDRAGQETQYF
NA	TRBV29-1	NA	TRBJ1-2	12	TGCAGCGTCGAAGACAGGTTCTATGGCTACACCTTC	CSVEDRFYGYTF
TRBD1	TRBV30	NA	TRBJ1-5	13	TGTGCCTGGAGCGGGACAGGGAGACAGCCCCAGCATTTT	CAWSGTGRQPQHF
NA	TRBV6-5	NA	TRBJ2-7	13	TGTGCCAGCAGTTCCGGGAGAGGTAACGAGCAGTACTTC	CASSSGRGNEQYF
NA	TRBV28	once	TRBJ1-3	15	TGTGCCAGCAGGTCCCCAGGGGCCACTGGAAACACCATATATTTT	CASRSPGATGNTIYF
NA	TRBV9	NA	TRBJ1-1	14	TGTGCCAGCAGCGTGGCGGAATTTAACACTGAAGCTTTCTTT	CASSVAEFNTEAFF
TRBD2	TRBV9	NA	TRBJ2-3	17	TGTGCCAGCAGCTCGGCCGTGATAGCGGGGACCACAGATACGCAGTATTTT	CASSSAVIAGTTDTQYF
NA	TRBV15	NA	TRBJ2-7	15	TGTGCCACCAGCAGGAGACAGGCGAGCTCCTACGAGCAGTACTTC	CATSRRQASSYEQYF
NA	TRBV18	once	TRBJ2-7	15	TGTGCCAGCTCACCACCAAGTGCGTCTACCTACGAGCAGTACTTC	CASSPPSASTYEQYF
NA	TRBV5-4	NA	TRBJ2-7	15	TGTGCCAGCAGCTCCGAGACCGGGGCCGGGGGGCGGCAGTACTTC	CASSSETGAGGRQYF
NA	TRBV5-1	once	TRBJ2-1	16	TGCGCCAGCAGCTCAGGGACTTTAGGGCGTGCGGATGAGCAGTTCTTC	CASSSGTLGRADEQFF
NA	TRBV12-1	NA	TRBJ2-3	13	TGTGCCAGCAGCTTAGATCTTAGAGGTACGCAGTATTTT	CASSLDLRGTQYF
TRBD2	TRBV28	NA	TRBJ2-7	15	TGTGCCAGCAGTTTATCTAGCGGGGGCAACTACGAGCAGTACTTC	CASSLSSGGNYEQYF
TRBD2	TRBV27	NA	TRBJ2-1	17	TGTGCCAGCAGTATTTCCGGGGAGGGTACTACTTACAATGAGCAGTTCTTC	CASSISGEGTTYNEQFF
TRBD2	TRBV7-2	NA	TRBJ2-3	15	TGTGCCAGCAGCCCGACTAGCGGGAGGACTGATACGCAGTATTTT	CASSPTSGRTDTQYF
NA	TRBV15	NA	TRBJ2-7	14	TGTGCCACCAGCAGAGACCAGGGGGGAAGGGAGCAGTACTTC	CATSRDQGGREQYF
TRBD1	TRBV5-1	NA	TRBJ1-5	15	TGCGCCAGCAGCTCCGATGGACAGGGCAATCAGCCCCAGCATTTT	CASSSDGQGNQPQHF
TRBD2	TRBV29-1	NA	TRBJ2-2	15	TGCAGCGAGGTAGCGGGAACGCCTGGCACCGGGGAGCTGTTTTTT	CSEVAGTPGTGELFF
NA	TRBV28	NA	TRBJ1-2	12	TGTGCCAGCAGTTTAGCCGAGTATGGCTACACCTTC	CASSLAEYGYTF
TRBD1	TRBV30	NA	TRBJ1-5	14	TGTGCCTGGGGGACAGGCAACGGTTTACAGCCCCAGCATTTT	CAWGTGNGLQPQHF
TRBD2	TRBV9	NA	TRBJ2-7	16	TGTGCCAGCAGCGTAGATGTGGGACTAGCGGCGTACGAGCAGTACTTC	CASSVDVGLAAYEQYF